These 13 T cell receptor beta chains were sequenced from one sample in a study of beta chain features in type 1 diabetes. Expressed TCRB transcripts were sequenced because the isolated RNA had all been reverse transcribed beforehand. Sequencing used immunoSEQ multiplex PCR; TCRdb keeps in-frame clones, though not all of them. The data hold around 160,000 clones, with roughly 9% observed a single time. Study-wide results and caveats: Moderately but significantly shorter TCRB CDR3s were found in Type 1 diabetes patients in all four CD4+ subsets.

For these receptors, no antigen is known. Sequenced input: central memory CD4+ T cells from blood. The receptors originated from a woman under 40 with type 1 diabetes.

This clone was counted between two and nine times. V and J are TRBV4-1 and TRBJ2-7, with 7 bases fitting TRBD1. CDR1 is MGHRA and CDR2 is YSYEKL in the germline V gene. With 4 bases clipped from V and 0 bases from J, the junction kept 12 bases outside the gene matches. This CDR3 is 17 amino acids long. As DNA, the CDR3 is TGCGCCAGCAGCCTTAAAAGCCCGGGACAGAGCTCCTACGAGCAGTACTTC. Translated, it gives CASSLKSPGQSSYEQYF.

V and J are TRBV9 and TRBJ2-5; 15 nucleotides align to TRBD2. This CDR3 has 17 residues. J was trimmed by 4 bases and V by 3 bases; bases with no gene match: 7. Germline V gene data show CDR1 as SGDLS and CDR2 as YYNGEE. CDR3 DNA: TGTGCCAGCAGCGCCTGGACTAGCGGGAGGGCCGCAGAGACCCAGTACTTC. Translation: CASSAWTSGRAAETQYF.

This clone was seen at least ten times. The V and J genes are TRBV20-1 and TRBJ1-1; tentatively, D is TRBD1 (6 bases). This CDR3 has 11 residues. CDR1 is DFQATT and CDR2 is SNEGSKA in the germline V gene (reference sequence). Deletions cut 3 bases from V and 8 bases from J, with 10 bases between. CDR3 residues: CSASKGEEAFF. The CDR3, as DNA: TGCAGTGCTAGCAAGGGGGAGGAAGCTTTCTTT.

The chain carries TRBV27 and TRBJ2-1; 7 bases fit TRBD2. The trim removed 5 bases at V and 10 bases at J, leaving 11 bases unmatched. This CDR3 region has 14 residues. Germline values: CDR1 MNHEY, CDR2 SMNVEV (reference sequence). The CDR3 DNA is TGTGCCAGCAGTCCCCGGACTAGTTTAGTAGAGCAGTTCTTC. This encodes CASSPRTSLVEQFF.

The chain carries TRBV5-6 and TRBJ2-3; 10 positions agree with TRBD2. V was pared by 3 bases and J by 4 bases, with 5 bases of the junction left unmatched. The V gene's germline CDR1 is SGHDT and CDR2 YYEEEE. The CDR3 length is 15 residues. The CDR3: CASSSASGSSDTQYF. In nucleotides, the CDR3 is TGTGCCAGCAGCTCCGCTAGCGGGAGTTCAGATACGCAGTATTTT.

This clone was counted between two and nine times. V and J are TRBV18 and TRBJ1-1; 7 bases line up with TRBD1. Germline assignment: CDR1 KGHSH and CDR2 LQKENI. The J segment lost 3 bases and the V segment lost 1 base, leaving 23 bases of the junction unmatched. This CDR3 has 21 residues. The CDR3 is CASSPRESGDSSARRDTEAFF. The CDR3 DNA reads as TGTGCCAGCTCACCACGCGAATCCGGGGACAGTTCAGCGCGTAGGGACACTGAAGCTTTCTTT.

The table lists this clone with a few counts. This rearrangement joins TRBV5-6 to TRBJ2-3; the match to TRBD2 covers 12 bases. The ends lost 2 bases at V and 4 bases at J; junction bases unmatched: 14. The CDR3 has 19 residues. The V gene's germline CDR1 is SGHDT and CDR2 YYEEEE. CDR3 DNA: TGTGCCAGCAGCTTTTCCCGCTACCGACTAGCGGGAGACCCAGATACGCAGTATTTT. Its protein product is CASSFSRYRLAGDPDTQYF. Full variable domain (outside the CDR3, taken from reference TRBV5-6 and TRBJ2-3): DAGVTQSPTHLIKTRGQQVTLRCSPKSGHDTVSWYQQALGQGPQFIFQYYEEEERQRGNFPDRFSGHQFPNYSSELNVNALLLGDSALYLCASSFSRYRLAGDPDTQYFGPGTRLTVL.

This clone was counted between two and nine times. The gene calls are TRBV4-1 and TRBJ1-2, with 10 bases that match TRBD1. CDR1 is MGHRA, CDR2 YSYEKL, per germline. The CDR3 length is 15 residues. J was trimmed by 6 bases and V by 4 bases; bases with no gene match: 8. CDR3 loop: CASSRAGTGVHGYTF. The CDR3 DNA reads as TGCGCCAGCAGCCGAGCCGGGACAGGGGTACATGGCTACACCTTC.

The J gene is TRBJ2-6, the V gene TRBV21-1; the D call in the table, TRBD2, was not verified against the DNA. TRBV21-1 is listed as a pseudogene. CDR3 size: 19 residues. The DNA of the CDR3 is TGTGCCAGCAGCAAATTCGGCGGACTAGCGGGAACTGGGGCCAACGTCCTGACTTTC. Translating it yields CASSKFGGLAGTGANVLTF.

The V and J genes are TRBV30 and TRBJ2-3; TRBD2 might be the D (5 bases). The CDR3 consists of 14 residues. The germline gives CDR1 GTSNPN, CDR2 SVGIG (reference sequence). V was shortened by 3 bases and J by 3 bases, with 13 bases between the two germline ends. DNA of the CDR3: TGTGCCTGGAGCGCTGGAACGGGGACAGATACGCAGTATTTT. It encodes CAWSAGTGTDTQYF.

This sequence joins TRBV7-3 and TRBJ2-1, with 7 bases identical to TRBD2. The CDR3 covers 17 residues. The germline gives CDR1 SGHTA, CDR2 FQGTGA. Unmatched junction bases numbered 12, after V lost 3 bases and J lost 4 bases. The CDR3 DNA is TGTGCCAGCAGCTTTTCTAACACAGCGGGGCTTTACAATGAGCAGTTCTTC. Translating gives CASSFSNTAGLYNEQFF. Full variable domain (missing parts from reference TRBV7-3 and TRBJ2-1): GAGVSQTPSNKVTEKGKYVELRCDPISGHTALYWYRQSLGQGPEFLIYFQGTGAADDSGLPNDRFFAVRPEGSVSTLKIQRTERGDSAVYLCASSFSNTAGLYNEQFFGPGTRLTVL.

A note on this clone: A read error may account for a junction end that differs from germline. J is TRBJ2-5 and V is TRBV29-1, with a possible D match to TRBD2 (7 bases). Germline V gives CDR1 SQVTM, CDR2 ANQGSEA. The CDR3 spans 11 residues. CDR3 sequence reads: CSVDFGGPVHF. The CDR3 DNA reads as TGCAGCGTTGATTTCGGGGGGCCTGTTCACTTC.

This clone has more than one count but fewer than ten. The chain is built from TRBV7-8 and TRBJ2-6, with D maybe TRBD2 (5 bases). Germline CDR1 and CDR2: SGHVS and FQNEAQ. Trimming shortened V by 5 bases and J by 1 base, and 9 bases separated the two germline ends. The length of the CDR3 is 15 residues. CDR3 DNA: TGTGCCAGCAGCCCTAGGGAGTCTGGGGCCAACGTCCTGACTTTC. Its translation is CASSPRESGANVLTF.